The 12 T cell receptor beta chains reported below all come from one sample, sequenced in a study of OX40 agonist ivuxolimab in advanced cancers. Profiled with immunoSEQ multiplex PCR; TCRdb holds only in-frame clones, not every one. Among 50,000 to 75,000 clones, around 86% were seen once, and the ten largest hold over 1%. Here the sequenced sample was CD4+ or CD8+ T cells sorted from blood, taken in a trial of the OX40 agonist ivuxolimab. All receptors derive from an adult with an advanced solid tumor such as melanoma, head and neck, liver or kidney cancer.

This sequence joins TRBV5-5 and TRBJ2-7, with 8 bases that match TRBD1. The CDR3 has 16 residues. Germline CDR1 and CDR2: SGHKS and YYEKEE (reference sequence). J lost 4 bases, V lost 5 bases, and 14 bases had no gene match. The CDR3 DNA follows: TGTGCCAGCAGTGCACCCTCTTGGCAGGGGGCGTACGAGCAGTACTTC. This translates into CASSAPSWQGAYEQYF.

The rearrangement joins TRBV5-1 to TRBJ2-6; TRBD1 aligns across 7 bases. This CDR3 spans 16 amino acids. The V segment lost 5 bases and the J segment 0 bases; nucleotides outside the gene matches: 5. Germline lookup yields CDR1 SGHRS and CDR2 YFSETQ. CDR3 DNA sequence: TGCGCCAGCAGTTTGACAGGGCTCTCTGGGGCCAACGTCCTGACTTTC. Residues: CASSLTGLSGANVLTF. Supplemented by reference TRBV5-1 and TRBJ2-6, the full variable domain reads KAGVTQTPRYLIKTRGQQVTLSCSPISGHRSVSWYQQTPGQGLQFLFEYFSETQRNKGNFPGRFSGRQFSNSRSEMNVSTLELGDSALYLCASSLTGLSGANVLTFGAGSRLTVL.

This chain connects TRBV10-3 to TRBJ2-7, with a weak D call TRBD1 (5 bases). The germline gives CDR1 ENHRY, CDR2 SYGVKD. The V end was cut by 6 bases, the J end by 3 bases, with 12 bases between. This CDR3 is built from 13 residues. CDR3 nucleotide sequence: TGTGCCATCAGGCCAGGACAACACTACGAGCAGTACTTC. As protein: CAIRPGQHYEQYF.

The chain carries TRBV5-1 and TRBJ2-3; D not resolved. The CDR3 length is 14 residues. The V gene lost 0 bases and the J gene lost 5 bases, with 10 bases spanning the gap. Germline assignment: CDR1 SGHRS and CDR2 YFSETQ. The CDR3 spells CASSLVQVQDTQYF. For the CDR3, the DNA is TGCGCCAGCAGCTTGGTTCAGGTTCAAGATACGCAGTATTTT.

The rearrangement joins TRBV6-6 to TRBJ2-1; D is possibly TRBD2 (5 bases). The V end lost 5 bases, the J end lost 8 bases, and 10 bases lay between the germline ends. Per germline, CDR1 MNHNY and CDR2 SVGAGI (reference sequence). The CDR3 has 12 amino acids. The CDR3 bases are TGTGCCAGCAGTCCTAGCCCCCATGAGCAGTTCTTC. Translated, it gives CASSPSPHEQFF.

Here the CDR3 reads CASSLGRGSWETQYF. The CDR3 DNA follows: TGTGCCAGCAGTCTAGGGCGCGGGAGCTGGGAGACCCAGTACTTC. The rearrangement joins TRBV27 to TRBJ2-5, with 7 bases that match TRBD2. Trimming cost V 5 bases and J 5 bases; bases outside gene matches: 11. This CDR3 region has 15 residues. Germline assignment: CDR1 MNHEY and CDR2 SMNVEV (reference sequence).

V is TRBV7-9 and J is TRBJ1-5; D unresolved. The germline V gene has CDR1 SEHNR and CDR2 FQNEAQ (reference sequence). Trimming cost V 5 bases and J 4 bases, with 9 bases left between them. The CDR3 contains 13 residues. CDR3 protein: CASSRGGNQPQHF. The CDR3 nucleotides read TGTGCCAGCAGCAGAGGAGGGAATCAGCCCCAGCATTTT.

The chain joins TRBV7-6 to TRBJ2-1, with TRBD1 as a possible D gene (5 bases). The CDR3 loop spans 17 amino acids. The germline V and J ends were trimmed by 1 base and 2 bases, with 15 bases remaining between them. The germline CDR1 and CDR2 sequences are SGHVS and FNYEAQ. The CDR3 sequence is CASSLDGRQGTYNEQFF. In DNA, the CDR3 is TGTGCCAGCAGCTTAGATGGCAGGCAGGGCACCTACAATGAGCAGTTCTTC.

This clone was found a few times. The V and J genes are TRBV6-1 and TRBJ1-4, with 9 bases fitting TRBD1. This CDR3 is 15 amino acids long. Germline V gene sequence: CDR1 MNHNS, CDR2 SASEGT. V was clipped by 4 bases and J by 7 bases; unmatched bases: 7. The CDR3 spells CASSAYGTGFEKLFF. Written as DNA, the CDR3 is TGTGCCAGCAGTGCTTACGGGACAGGGTTTGAAAAACTGTTTTTT.

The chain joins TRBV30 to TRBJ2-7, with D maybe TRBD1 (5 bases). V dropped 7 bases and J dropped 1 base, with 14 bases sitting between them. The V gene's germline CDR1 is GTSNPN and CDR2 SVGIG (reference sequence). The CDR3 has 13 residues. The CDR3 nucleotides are TGTGCCTTCAAAGCAGGGAATTCCTACGAGCAGTACTTC. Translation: CAFKAGNSYEQYF.

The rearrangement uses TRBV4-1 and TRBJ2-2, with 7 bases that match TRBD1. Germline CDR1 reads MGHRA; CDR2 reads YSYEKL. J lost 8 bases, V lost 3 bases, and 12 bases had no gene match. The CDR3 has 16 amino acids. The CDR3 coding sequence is TGCGCCAGCAGCCAGGCCGGACAGGACGAAAGGGGGGAGCTGTTTTTT. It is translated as CASSQAGQDERGELFF.

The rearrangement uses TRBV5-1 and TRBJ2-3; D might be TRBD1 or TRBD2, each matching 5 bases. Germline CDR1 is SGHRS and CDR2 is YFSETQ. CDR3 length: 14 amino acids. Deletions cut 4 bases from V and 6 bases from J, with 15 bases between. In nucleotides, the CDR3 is TGCGCCAGCAGCCTCACGGGACCCTTCGATACGCAGTATTTT. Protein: CASSLTGPFDTQYF.